These T cell receptor beta chains were read from a single sample in a study of cytomegalovirus exposure and HLA in healthy donors. The protocol was immunoSEQ multiplex PCR, while the TCRdb copy is restricted to in-frame clones and leaves out a portion. The table shows a few hundred thousand clones, with roughly 87% occurring only once. Material: PBMCs. These receptors were taken from a woman aged 25 to 39 in good health and CMV-seronegative. Both conserved end residues are part of each CDR3. A D gene is named only where the DNA matches it firmly. Clone size is shown for a subset of rows, as once, few, many or a class of expanded clone.

J gene: TRBJ1-3; clone size: .; V gene: TRBV7-9; D gene: TRBD1; CDR3 protein: CASSLGSTGANTIYF; CDR3 DNA: TGTGCCAGCAGCTTGGGCTCTACAGGGGCCAACACCATATATTTT
J gene: TRBJ2-1; clone size: .; V gene: TRBV11-2; D gene: TRBD2; CDR3 protein: CASSLDPTSGSLNEQFF; CDR3 DNA: TGTGCCAGCAGCTTAGACCCGACTAGCGGGAGTTTGAATGAGCAGTTCTTC
J gene: TRBJ2-6; clone size: .; V gene: TRBV7-3; D gene: .; CDR3 protein: CASSKVNSGANVLTF; CDR3 DNA: TGTGCCAGCAGTAAGGTTAACTCTGGGGCCAACGTCCTGACTTTC
J gene: TRBJ2-2; clone size: .; V gene: TRBV9; D gene: TRBD1; CDR3 protein: CASSAPGQGGTGELFF; CDR3 DNA: TGTGCCAGCAGCGCACCGGGACAGGGTGGCACCGGGGAGCTGTTTTTT
J gene: TRBJ2-2; clone size: .; V gene: TRBV2; D gene: .; CDR3 protein: CASGAGPLGELFF; CDR3 DNA: TGTGCCAGCGGTGCAGGTCCCTTGGGGGAGCTGTTTTTT
J gene: TRBJ2-1; clone size: few; V gene: TRBV29-1; D gene: TRBD2; CDR3 protein: CSVENFFSGRASNEQFF; CDR3 DNA: TGCAGCGTTGAAAACTTCTTTAGCGGGAGGGCCTCCAATGAGCAGTTCTTC
J gene: TRBJ2-7; clone size: once; V gene: TRBV6-6; D gene: TRBD2; CDR3 protein: CASSPLASGAYEQYF; CDR3 DNA: TGTGCCAGCAGTCCCCTCGCTAGCGGGGCCTACGAGCAGTACTTC
J gene: TRBJ1-2; clone size: .; V gene: TRBV7-9; D gene: .; CDR3 protein: CASSLVSHQDGYTF; CDR3 DNA: TGTGCCAGCAGCTTAGTAAGTCATCAGGATGGCTACACCTTC
J gene: TRBJ2-3; clone size: .; V gene: TRBV9; D gene: .; CDR3 protein: CASSVEGLPSTDTQYF; CDR3 DNA: TGTGCCAGCAGCGTAGAGGGACTCCCTAGCACAGATACGCAGTATTTT
J gene: TRBJ2-7; clone size: .; V gene: TRBV5-5; D gene: .; CDR3 protein: CASMDSSYEQYF; CDR3 DNA: TGTGCCAGCATGGACAGCTCCTACGAGCAGTACTTC